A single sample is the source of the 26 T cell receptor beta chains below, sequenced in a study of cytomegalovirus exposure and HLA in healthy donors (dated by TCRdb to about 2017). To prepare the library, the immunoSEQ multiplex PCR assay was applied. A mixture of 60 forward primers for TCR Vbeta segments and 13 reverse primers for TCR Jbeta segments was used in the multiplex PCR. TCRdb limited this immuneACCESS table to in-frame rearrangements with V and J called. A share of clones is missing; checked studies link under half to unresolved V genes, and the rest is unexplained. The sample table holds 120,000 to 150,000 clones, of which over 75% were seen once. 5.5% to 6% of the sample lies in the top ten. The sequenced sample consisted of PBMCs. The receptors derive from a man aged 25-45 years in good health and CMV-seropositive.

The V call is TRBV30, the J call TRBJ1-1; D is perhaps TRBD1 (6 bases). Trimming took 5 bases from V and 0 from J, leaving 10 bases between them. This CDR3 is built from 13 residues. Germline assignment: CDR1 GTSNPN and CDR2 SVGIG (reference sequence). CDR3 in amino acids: CAWGGHMNTEAFF. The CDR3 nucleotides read TGTGCCTGGGGGGGCCACATGAACACTGAAGCTTTCTTT.

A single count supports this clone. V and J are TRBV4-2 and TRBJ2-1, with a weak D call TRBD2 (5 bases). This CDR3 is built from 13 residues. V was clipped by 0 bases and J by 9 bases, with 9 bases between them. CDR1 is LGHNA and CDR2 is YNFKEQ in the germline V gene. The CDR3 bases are TGTGCCAGCAGCCAAGATGGGAGTAGTGAGCAGTTCTTC. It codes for CASSQDGSSEQFF.

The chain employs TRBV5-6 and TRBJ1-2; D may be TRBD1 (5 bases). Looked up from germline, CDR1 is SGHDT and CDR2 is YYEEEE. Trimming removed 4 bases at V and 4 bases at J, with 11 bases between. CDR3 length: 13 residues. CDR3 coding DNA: TGTGCCAGCAGCCCCAGGGAGGCCTATGGCTACACCTTC. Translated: CASSPREAYGYTF.

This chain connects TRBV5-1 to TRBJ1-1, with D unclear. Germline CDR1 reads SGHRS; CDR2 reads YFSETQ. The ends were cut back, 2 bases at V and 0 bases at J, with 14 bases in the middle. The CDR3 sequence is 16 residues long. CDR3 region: CASSFLASRVNTEAFF. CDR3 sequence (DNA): TGCGCCAGCAGCTTCTTGGCTTCACGGGTGAACACTGAAGCTTTCTTT.

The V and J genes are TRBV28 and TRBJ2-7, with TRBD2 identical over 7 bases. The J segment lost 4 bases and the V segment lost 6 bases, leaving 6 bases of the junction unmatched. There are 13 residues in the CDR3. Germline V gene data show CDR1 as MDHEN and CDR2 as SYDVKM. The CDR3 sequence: CASRKARGYEQYF. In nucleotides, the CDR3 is TGTGCCAGCAGAAAAGCGCGGGGGTACGAGCAGTACTTC.

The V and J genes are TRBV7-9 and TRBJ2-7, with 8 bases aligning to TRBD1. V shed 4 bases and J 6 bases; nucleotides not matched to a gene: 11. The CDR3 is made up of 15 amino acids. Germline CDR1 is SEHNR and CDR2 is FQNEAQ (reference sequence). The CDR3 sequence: CASSSLDRDGFEQYF. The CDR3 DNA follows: TGTGCCAGCAGCTCCCTGGACAGGGATGGGTTCGAGCAGTACTTC.

This CDR3 reads CASNPGQGGTGELFF. The CDR3 nucleotides read TGTGCCAGCAACCCCGGACAGGGGGGAACCGGGGAGCTGTTTTTT. The chain has TRBV2 and TRBJ2-2, with TRBD1 matching over 10 bases. Trimming took 7 bases from V and 5 from J; bases not matched to a gene: 7. Germline V gives CDR1 SNHLY, CDR2 FYNNEI. The CDR3 length is 15 residues. The whole variable domain, remainder taken from reference TRBV2 and TRBJ2-2, is EPEVTQTPSHQVTQMGQEVILRCVPISNHLYFYWYRQILGQKVEFLVSFYNNEISEKSEIFDDQFSVERPDGSNFTLKIRSTKLEDSAMYFCASNPGQGGTGELFFGEGSRLTVL.

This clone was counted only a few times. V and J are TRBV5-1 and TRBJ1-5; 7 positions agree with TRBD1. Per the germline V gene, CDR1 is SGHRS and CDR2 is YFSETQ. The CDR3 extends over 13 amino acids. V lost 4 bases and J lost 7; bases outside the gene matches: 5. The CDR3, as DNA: TGCGCCAGCAGCGTTGACAGGGACCAGCCCCAGCATTTT. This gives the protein CASSVDRDQPQHF.

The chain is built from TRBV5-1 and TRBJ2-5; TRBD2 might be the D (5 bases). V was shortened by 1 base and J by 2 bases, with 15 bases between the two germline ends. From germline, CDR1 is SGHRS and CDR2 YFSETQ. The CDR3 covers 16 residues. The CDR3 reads CASSLSSQPPQETQYF. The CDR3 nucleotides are TGCGCCAGCAGCTTGTCTAGCCAACCCCCTCAAGAGACCCAGTACTTC.

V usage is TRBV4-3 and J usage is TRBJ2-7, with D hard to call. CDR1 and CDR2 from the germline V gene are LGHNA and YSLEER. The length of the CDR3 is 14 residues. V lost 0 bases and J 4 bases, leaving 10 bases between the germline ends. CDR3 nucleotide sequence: TGCGCCAGCAGCCAAGATACACAGTTTTACGAGCAGTACTTC. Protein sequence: CASSQDTQFYEQYF.

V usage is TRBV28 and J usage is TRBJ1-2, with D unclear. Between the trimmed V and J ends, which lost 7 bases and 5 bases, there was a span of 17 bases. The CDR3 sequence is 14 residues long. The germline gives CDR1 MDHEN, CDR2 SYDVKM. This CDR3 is CASTLGGFEYGYTF. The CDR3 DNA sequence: TGTGCCAGCACCCTGGGAGGGTTTGAGTATGGCTACACCTTC.

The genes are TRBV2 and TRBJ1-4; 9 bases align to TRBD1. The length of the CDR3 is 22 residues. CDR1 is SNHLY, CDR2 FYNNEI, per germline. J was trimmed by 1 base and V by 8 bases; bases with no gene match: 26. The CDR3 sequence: CASGNRGQGFYFIRRTNEKLFF. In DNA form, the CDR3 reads TGTGCCAGCGGAAACAGGGGGCAGGGGTTTTACTTTATTCGGAGAACTAATGAAAAACTGTTTTTT.

CDR3 loop: CASSVTGGDGSGELFF. In nucleotides, the CDR3 is TGTGCCAGCAGTGTAACAGGGGGCGATGGGTCCGGGGAGCTGTTTTTT. V and J are TRBV6-1 and TRBJ2-2; 9 bases are shared with TRBD1. The germline gives CDR1 MNHNS, CDR2 SASEGT. The CDR3 loop spans 16 amino acids. The V and J ends lost 4 bases and 6 bases, in that order; junction bases with no gene match: 9.

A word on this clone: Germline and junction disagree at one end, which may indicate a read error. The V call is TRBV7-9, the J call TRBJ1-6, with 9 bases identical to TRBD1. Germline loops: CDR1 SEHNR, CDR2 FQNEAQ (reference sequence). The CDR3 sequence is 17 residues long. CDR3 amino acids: CSSSLADRGDYNSPLHF. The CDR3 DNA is TGTTCCAGCAGCTTAGCGGACAGGGGTGACTATAATTCACCCCTCCACTTT.

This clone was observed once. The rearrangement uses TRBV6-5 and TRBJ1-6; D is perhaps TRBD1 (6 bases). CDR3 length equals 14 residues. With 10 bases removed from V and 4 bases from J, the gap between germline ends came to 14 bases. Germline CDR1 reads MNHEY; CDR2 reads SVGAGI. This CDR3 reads CATLDRRYNSPLHF. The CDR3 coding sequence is TGTGCCACCCTCGACAGGCGATATAATTCACCCCTCCACTTT.

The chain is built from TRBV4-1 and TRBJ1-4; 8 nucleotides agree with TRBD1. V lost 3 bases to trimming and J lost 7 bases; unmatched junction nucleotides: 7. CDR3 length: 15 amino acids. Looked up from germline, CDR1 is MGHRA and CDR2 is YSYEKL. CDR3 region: CASSHGQGPGEKLFF. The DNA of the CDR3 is TGCGCCAGCAGCCATGGACAGGGCCCCGGTGAAAAACTGTTTTTT.

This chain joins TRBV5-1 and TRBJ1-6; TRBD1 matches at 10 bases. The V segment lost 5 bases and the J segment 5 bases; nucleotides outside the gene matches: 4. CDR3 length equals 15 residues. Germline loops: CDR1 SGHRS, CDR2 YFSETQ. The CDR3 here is CASSRDRGHNSPLHF. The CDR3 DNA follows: TGCGCCAGCAGTCGGGACAGGGGACATAATTCACCCCTCCACTTT.

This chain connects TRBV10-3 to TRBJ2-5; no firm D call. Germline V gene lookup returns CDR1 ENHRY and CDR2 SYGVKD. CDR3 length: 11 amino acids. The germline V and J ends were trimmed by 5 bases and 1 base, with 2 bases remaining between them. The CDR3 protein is CAISLQETQYF. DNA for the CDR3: TGTGCCATCAGTCTCCAAGAGACCCAGTACTTC.

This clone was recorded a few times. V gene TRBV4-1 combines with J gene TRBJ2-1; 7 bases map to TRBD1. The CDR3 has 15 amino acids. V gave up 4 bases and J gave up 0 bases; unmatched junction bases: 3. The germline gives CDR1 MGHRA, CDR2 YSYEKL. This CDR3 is CASSLAGGSYNEQFF. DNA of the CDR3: TGCGCCAGCAGCCTCGCAGGGGGCTCCTACAATGAGCAGTTCTTC.

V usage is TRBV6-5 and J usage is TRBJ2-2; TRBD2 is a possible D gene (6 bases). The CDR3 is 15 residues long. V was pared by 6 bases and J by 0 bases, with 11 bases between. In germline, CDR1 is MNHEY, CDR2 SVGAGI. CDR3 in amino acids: CASREGGTNTGELFF. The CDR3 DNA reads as TGTGCCAGCAGAGAGGGCGGGACGAACACCGGGGAGCTGTTTTTT.

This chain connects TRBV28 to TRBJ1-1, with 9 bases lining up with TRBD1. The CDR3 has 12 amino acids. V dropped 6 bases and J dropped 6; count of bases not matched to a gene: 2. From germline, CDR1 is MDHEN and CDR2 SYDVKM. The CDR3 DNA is TGTGCCAGCAGGACAGGGGGGCCTGAAGCTTTCTTT. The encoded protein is CASRTGGPEAFF.

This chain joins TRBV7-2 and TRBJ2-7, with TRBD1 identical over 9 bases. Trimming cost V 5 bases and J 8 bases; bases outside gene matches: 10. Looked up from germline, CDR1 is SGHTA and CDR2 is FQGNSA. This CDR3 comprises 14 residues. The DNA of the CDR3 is TGTGCCAGCAGCCCCGTGGACAGGGGTGATAAGCAGTACTTC. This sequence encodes CASSPVDRGDKQYF.

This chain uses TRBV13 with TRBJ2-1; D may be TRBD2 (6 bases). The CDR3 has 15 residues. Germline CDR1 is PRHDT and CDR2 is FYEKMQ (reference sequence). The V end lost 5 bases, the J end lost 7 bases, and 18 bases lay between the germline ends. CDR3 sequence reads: CASSPSPGDNNEQFF. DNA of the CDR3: TGTGCCAGCAGCCCCTCCCCGGGAGATAATAATGAGCAGTTCTTC.

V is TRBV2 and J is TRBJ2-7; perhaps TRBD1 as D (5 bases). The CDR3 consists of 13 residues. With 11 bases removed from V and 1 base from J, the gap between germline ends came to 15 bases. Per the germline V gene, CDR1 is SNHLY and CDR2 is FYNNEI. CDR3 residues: CAAIQTDSYEQYF. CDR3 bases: TGTGCCGCGATTCAGACAGATTCCTACGAGCAGTACTTC.

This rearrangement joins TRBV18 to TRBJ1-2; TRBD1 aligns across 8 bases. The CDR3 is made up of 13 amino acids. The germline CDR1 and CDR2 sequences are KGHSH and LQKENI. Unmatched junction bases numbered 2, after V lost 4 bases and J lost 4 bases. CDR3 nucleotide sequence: TGTGCCAGCTCACTAGACAGGGGCTATGGCTACACCTTC. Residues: CASSLDRGYGYTF. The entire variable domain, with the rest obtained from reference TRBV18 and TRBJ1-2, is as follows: NAGVMQNPRHLVRRRGQEARLRCSPMKGHSHVYWYRQLPEEGLKFMVYLQKENIIDESGMPKERFSAEFPKEGPSILRIQQVVRGDSAAYFCASSLDRGYGYTFGSGTRLTVV.

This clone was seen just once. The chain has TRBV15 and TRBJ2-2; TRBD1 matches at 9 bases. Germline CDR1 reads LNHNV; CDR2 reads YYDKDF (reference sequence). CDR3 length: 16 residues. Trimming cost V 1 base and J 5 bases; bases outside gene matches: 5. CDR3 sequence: CATSRAGTGRTGELFF. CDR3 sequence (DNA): TGTGCCACCAGCAGAGCGGGGACAGGGAGGACCGGGGAGCTGTTTTTT.